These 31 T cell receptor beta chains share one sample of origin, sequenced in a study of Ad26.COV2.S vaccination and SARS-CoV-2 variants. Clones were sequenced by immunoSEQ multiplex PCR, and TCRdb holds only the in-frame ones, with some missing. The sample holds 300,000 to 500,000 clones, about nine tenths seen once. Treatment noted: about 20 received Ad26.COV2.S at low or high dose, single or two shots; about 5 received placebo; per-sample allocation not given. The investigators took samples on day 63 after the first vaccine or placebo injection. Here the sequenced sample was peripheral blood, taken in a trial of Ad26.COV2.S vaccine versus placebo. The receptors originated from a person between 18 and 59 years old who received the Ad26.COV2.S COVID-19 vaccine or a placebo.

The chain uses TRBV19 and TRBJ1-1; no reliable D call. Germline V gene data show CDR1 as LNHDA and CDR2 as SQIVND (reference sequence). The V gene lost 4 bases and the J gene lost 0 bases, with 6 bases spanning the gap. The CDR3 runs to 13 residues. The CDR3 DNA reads TGTGCCAGTAGTAACAGTCTGAACACTGAAGCTTTCTTT. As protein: CASSNSLNTEAFF.

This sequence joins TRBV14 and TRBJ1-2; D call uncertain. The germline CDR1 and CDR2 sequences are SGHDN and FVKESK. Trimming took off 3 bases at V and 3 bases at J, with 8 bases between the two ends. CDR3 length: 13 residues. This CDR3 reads CASSHQTDYGYTF. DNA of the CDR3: TGTGCCAGCAGCCACCAAACCGACTATGGCTACACCTTC.

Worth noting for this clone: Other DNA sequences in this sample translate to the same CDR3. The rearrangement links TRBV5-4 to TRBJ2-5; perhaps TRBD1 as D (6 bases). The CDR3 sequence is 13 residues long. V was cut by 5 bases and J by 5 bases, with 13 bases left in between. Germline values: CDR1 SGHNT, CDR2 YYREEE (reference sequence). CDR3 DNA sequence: TGTGCCAGCAGTCTTAGGGGGTCCGAGACCCAGTACTTC. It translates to CASSLRGSETQYF.

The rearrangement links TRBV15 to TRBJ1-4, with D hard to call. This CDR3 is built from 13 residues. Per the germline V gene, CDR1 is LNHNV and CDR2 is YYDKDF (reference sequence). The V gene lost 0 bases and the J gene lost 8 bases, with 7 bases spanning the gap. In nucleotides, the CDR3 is TGTGCCACCAGCAGAGATGTGCTCGAAAAACTGTTTTTT. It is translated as CATSRDVLEKLFF.

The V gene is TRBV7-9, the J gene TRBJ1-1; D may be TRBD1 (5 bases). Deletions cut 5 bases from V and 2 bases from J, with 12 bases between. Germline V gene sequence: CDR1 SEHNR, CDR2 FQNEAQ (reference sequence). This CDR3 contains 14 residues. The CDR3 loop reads CASSPRQRNTEAFF. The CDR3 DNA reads TGTGCCAGCAGCCCTCGACAGAGAAACACTGAAGCTTTCTTT.

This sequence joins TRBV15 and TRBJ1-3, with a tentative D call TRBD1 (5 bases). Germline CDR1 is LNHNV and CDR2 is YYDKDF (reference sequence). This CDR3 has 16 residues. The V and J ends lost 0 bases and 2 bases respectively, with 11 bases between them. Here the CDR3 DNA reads TGTGCCACCAGCAGAGATGAAGGGGCTCCTGGAAACACCATATATTTT. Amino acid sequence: CATSRDEGAPGNTIYF.

The CDR3 DNA is TGTGCCAGCAGCTTACCCCAGACCGAGCAGTACTTC. Amino acid sequence: CASSLPQTEQYF. The V and J genes are TRBV7-9 and TRBJ2-7; no clear D gene. Germline assignment: CDR1 SEHNR and CDR2 FQNEAQ (reference sequence). V was pared by 2 bases and J by 6 bases, with 8 bases between. The CDR3 sequence is 12 residues long.

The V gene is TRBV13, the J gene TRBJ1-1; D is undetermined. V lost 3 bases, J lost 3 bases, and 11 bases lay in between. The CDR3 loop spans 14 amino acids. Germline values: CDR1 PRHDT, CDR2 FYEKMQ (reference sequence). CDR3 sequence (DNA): TGTGCCAGCAGCTTCTTATCTGGGGACACTGAAGCTTTCTTT. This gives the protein CASSFLSGDTEAFF.

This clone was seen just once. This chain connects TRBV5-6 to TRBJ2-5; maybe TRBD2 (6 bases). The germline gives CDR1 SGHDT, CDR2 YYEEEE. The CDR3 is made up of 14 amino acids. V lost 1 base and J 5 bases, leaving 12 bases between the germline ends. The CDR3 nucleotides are TGTGCCAGCAGCTTGACCGGGGCGGGGGAGACCCAGTACTTC. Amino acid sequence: CASSLTGAGETQYF.

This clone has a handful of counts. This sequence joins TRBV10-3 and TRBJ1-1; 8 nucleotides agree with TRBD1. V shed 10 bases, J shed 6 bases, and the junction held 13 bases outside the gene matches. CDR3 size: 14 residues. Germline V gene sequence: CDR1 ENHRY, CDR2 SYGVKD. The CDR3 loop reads CATSNNQGAAEAFF. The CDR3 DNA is TGTGCCACCTCAAACAACCAGGGGGCTGCTGAAGCTTTCTTT.

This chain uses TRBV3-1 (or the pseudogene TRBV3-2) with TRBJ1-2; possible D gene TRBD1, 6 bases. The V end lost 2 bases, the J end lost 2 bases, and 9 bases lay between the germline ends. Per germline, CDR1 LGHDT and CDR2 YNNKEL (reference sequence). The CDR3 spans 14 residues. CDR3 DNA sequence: TGTGCCAGCAGCCAATATCAGGGGAACTATGGCTACACCTTC. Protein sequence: CASSQYQGNYGYTF.

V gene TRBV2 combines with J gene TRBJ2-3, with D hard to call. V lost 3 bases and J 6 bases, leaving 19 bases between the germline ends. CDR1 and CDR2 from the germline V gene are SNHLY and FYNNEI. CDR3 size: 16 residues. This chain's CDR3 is CASSEPSYLITDTQYF. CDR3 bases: TGTGCCAGCAGTGAGCCCAGCTACCTAATAACGGATACGCAGTATTTT.

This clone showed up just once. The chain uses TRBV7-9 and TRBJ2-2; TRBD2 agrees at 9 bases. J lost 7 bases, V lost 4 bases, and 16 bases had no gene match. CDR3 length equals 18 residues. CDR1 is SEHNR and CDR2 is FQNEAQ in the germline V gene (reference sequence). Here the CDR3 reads CASSSKTFSGGRSGELFF. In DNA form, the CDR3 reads TGTGCCAGCAGCTCTAAAACATTTAGCGGGGGTCGGAGCGGGGAGCTGTTTTTT. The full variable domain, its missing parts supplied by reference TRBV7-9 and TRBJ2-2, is DTGVSQNPRHKITKRGQNVTFRCDPISEHNRLYWYRQTLGQGPEFLTYFQNEAQLEKSRLLSDRFSAERPKGSFSTLEIQRTEQGDSAMYLCASSSKTFSGGRSGELFFGEGSRLTVL.

CDR3 DNA: TGTGCCACCAGCAGGGATATACATTACAATGAGCAGTTCTTC. Translation: CATSRDIHYNEQFF. The chain combines TRBV15 with TRBJ2-1, with D unresolved. The CDR3 is made up of 14 amino acids. In germline, CDR1 is LNHNV, CDR2 YYDKDF (reference sequence). V dropped 3 bases and J dropped 4 bases, with 10 bases sitting between them.

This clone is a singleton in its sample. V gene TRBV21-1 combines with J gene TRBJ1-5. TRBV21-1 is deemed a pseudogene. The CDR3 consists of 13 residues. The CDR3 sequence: CASESYSNQPQHF. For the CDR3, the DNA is TGTGCCAGCGAATCTTATAGCAATCAGCCCCAGCATTTT.

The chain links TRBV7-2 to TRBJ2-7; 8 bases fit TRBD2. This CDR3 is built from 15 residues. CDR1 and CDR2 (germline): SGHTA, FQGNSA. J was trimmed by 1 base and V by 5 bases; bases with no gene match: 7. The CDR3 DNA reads TGTGCCAGCAGCGCCGGGGGGGGCAGATCCTACGAGCAGTACTTC. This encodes CASSAGGGRSYEQYF.

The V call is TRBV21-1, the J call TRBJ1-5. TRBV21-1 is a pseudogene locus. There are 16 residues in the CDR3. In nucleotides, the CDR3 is TGTGCCAGCAGCAAAGAGGTGGGGGGAGCTCGGCAGCCCCAGCATTTT. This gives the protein CASSKEVGGARQPQHF.

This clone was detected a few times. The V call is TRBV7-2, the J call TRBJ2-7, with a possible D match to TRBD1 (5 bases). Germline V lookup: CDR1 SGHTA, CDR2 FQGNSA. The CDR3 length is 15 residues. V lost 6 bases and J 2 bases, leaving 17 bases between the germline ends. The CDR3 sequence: CASRVSSQGAYEQYF. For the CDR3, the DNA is TGTGCCAGCAGGGTTAGCTCACAAGGGGCCTACGAGCAGTACTTC.

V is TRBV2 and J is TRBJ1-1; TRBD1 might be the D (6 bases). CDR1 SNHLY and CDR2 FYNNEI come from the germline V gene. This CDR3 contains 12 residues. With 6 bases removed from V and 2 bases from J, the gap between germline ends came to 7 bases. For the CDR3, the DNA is TGTGCCAGCAGGGACAGTAACACTGAAGCTTTCTTT. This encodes CASRDSNTEAFF.

The CDR3 sequence: CASSLVGVGTEAFF. The CDR3 DNA sequence: TGTGCCAGCAGCTTAGTAGGGGTTGGGACTGAAGCTTTCTTT. The chain has TRBV11-2 and TRBJ1-1; D possibly corresponds to TRBD1 (5 bases). Trimming shortened V by 1 base and J by 5 bases, and 11 bases separated the two germline ends. Looked up from germline, CDR1 is SGHAT and CDR2 is FQNNGV. CDR3 size: 14 residues.

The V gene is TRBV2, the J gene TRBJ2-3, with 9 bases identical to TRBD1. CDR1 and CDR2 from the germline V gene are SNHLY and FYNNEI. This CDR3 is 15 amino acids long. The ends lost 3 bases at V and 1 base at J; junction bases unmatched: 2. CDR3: CASSEDRGGTDTQYF. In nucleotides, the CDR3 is TGTGCCAGCAGTGAGGACAGGGGTGGCACAGATACGCAGTATTTT.

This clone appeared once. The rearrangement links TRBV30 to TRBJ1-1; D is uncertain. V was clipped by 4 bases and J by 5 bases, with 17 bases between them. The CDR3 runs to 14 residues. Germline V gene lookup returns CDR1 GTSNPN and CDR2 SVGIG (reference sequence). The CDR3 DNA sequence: TGTGCCTGGATTCCTTTTTATATTGGGACTGAAGCTTTCTTT. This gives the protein CAWIPFYIGTEAFF.

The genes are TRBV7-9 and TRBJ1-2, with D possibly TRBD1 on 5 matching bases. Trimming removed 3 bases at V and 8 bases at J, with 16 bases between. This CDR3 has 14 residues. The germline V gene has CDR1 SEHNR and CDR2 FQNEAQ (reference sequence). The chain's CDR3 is CASSLGGWDGGYTF. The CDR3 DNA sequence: TGTGCCAGCAGCTTGGGGGGATGGGATGGAGGCTACACCTTC. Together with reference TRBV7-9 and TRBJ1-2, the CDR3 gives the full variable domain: DTGVSQNPRHKITKRGQNVTFRCDPISEHNRLYWYRQTLGQGPEFLTYFQNEAQLEKSRLLSDRFSAERPKGSFSTLEIQRTEQGDSAMYLCASSLGGWDGGYTFGSGTRLTVV.

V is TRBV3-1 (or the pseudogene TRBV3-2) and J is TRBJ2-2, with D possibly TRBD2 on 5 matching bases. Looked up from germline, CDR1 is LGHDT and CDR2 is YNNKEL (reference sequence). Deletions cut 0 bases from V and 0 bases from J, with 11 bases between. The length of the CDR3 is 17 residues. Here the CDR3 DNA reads TGTGCCAGCAGCCAAGAAGGACTGGCTGCGAACACCGGGGAGCTGTTTTTT. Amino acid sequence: CASSQEGLAANTGELFF.

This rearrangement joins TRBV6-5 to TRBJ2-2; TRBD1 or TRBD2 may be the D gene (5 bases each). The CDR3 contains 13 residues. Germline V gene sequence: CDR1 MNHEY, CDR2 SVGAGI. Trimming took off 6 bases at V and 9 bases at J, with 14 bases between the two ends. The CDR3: CASSRVAFRELFF. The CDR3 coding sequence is TGTGCCAGCAGCAGGGTAGCGTTTAGGGAGCTGTTTTTT.

In DNA form, the CDR3 reads TGTGCCAGCAGCTGGGACAGCAATAATTCACCCCTCCACTTT. Protein product: CASSWDSNNSPLHF. The V call is TRBV6-6, the J call TRBJ1-6, with 7 positions matching TRBD1. CDR1 and CDR2 from the germline V gene are MNHNY and SVGAGI (reference sequence). The CDR3 runs to 14 residues. V was pared by 6 bases and J by 5 bases, with 4 bases of the junction left unmatched.

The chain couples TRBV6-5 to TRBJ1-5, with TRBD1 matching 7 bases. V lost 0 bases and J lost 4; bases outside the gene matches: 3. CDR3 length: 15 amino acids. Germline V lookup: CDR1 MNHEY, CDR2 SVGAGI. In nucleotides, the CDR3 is TGTGCCAGCAGTTACTCAGGGGGCCCTAATCAGCCCCAGCATTTT. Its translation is CASSYSGGPNQPQHF.

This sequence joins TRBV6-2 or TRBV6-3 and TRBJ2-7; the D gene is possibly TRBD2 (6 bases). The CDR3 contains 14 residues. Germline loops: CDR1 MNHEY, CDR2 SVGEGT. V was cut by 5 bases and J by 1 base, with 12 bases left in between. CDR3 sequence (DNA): TGTGCCAGCAGTGGCCCTAGCGCATCCTACGAGCAGTACTTC. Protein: CASSGPSASYEQYF.

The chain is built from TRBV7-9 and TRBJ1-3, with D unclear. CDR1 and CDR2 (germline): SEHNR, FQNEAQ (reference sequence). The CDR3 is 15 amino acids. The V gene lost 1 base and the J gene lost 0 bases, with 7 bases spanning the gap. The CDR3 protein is CASSLDLSSGNTIYF. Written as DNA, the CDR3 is TGTGCCAGCAGCTTAGACCTGAGCTCTGGAAACACCATATATTTT.

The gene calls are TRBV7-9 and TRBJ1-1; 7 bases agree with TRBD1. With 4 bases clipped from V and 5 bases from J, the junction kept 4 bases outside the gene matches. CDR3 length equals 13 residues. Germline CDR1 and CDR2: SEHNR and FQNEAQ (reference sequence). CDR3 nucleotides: TGTGCCAGCAGCTCTCTGACAGGGACTGAAGCTTTCTTT. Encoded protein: CASSSLTGTEAFF.

The CDR3 DNA follows: TGCGCCAGCAGCCAACTTAGCGGGGGGGCTTCCTACAATGAGCAGTTCTTC. The encoded protein is CASSQLSGGASYNEQFF. This chain connects TRBV4-1 to TRBJ2-1; 11 nucleotides agree with TRBD2. After removal of 2 bases from V and 1 base from J, the junction contained 4 bases not matched to a gene. The CDR3 covers 17 residues. CDR1 MGHRA and CDR2 YSYEKL come from the germline V gene.